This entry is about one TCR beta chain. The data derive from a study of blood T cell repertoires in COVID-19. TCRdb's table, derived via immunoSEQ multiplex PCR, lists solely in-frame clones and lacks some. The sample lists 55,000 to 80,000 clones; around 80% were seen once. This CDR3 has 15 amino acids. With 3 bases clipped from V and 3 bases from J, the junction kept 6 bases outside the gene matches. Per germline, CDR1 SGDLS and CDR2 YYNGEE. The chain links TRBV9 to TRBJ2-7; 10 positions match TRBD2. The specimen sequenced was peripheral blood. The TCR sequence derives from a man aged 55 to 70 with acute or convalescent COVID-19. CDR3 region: CASSGGTSDYYEQYF. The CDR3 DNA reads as TGTGCCAGCAGCGGCGGGACTAGCGACTACTACGAGCAGTACTTC.